These 2 T cell receptor beta chains came from one sample sequenced in a study of long-term antiretroviral therapy in people with HIV. Researchers report immunoSEQ v3.0 was run at survey level. Libraries were prepared by immunoSEQ multiplex PCR; TCRdb keeps only in-frame clonotypes and omits some of them. The sample lists about 25,000 clones; 82% were seen once. The sample was unsorted PBMCs, taken 2.9 years after starting antiretroviral therapy. These receptors all stem from a man aged 50 to 59 with HIV.

The chain recombines TRBV15 with TRBJ1-1; 7 bases line up with TRBD1. Germline-derived CDR1 and CDR2 are LNHNV and YYDKDF (reference sequence). The CDR3 covers 13 residues. Trimming took 2 bases from V and 10 from J; bases not matched to a gene: 7. The CDR3 sequence: CATSRYTGVGAFF. In DNA form, the CDR3 reads TGTGCCACCAGCAGATACACAGGGGTCGGAGCTTTCTTT. Together with reference TRBV15 and TRBJ1-1, the CDR3 gives the full variable domain: DAMVIQNPRYQVTQFGKPVTLSCSQTLNHNVMYWYQQKSSQAPKLLFHYYDKDFNNEADTPDNFQSRRPNTSFCFLDIRSPGLGDTAMYLCATSRYTGVGAFFGQGTRLTVV.

J is TRBJ2-5 and V is TRBV4-2; the match to TRBD2 covers 8 bases. Germline CDR1 and CDR2: LGHNA and YNFKEQ. The CDR3 has 15 amino acids. V was pared by 1 base and J by 6 bases, with 7 bases of the junction left unmatched. The CDR3 here is CASSQGTGGPQTQYF. CDR3 nucleotides: TGTGCCAGCAGCCAAGGGACGGGGGGGCCACAGACCCAGTACTTC.